A single sample is the source of the 27 T cell receptor beta chains below, sequenced in a study of control samples from healthy donors and cancer patients. Assay used: immunoSEQ multiplex PCR; TCRdb lists only in-frame clones, some missing. The sample records 150,000 or so clones, roughly 93% being singletons. The sample taken for sequencing was blood. All receptors derive from a man between 18 and 35 years old in good health.

The chain has TRBV6-5 and TRBJ2-3; D gene unclear. The CDR3 loop spans 12 amino acids. CDR1 is MNHEY, CDR2 SVGAGI, per germline. V lost 8 bases, J lost 4 bases, and 10 bases lay in between. The CDR3 reads CASGPMSDTQYF. The CDR3 DNA reads TGTGCCAGCGGACCTATGTCAGATACGCAGTATTTT.

The chain employs TRBV6-5 and TRBJ2-1, with TRBD1 as a possible D gene (5 bases). Germline V gene lookup returns CDR1 MNHEY and CDR2 SVGAGI. The CDR3 sequence is 14 residues long. With 6 bases removed from V and 9 bases from J, the gap between germline ends came to 18 bases. The CDR3 loop is CASSLTASSVEQFF. The CDR3 region has the DNA TGTGCCAGCAGCCTGACAGCCTCGTCGGTTGAGCAGTTCTTC.

J is TRBJ1-1 and V is TRBV4-2; 8 bases are a match to TRBD1. This CDR3 contains 15 residues. CDR1 is LGHNA and CDR2 is YNFKEQ in the germline V gene. J gave up 3 bases and V 4 bases, and 7 bases lay outside the gene matches. For the CDR3, the DNA is TGTGCCAGCAGCCCCCAGACAGGGGTAGACACTGAAGCTTTCTTT. Its protein product is CASSPQTGVDTEAFF.

The chain recombines TRBV10-3 with TRBJ2-1; 8 bases are shared with TRBD2. The CDR3 covers 15 residues. Per germline, CDR1 ENHRY and CDR2 SYGVKD. The V and J ends lost 3 bases and 1 base, in that order; junction bases with no gene match: 2. The CDR3 protein is CAISDPSGSYNEQFF. Written as DNA, the CDR3 is TGTGCCATCAGTGATCCTAGCGGGTCCTACAATGAGCAGTTCTTC.

The DNA of the CDR3 is TGTGCCAGCAGCGGGGGCCGGGAGTTAGATACGCAGTATTTT. As protein: CASSGGRELDTQYF. The chain joins TRBV28 to TRBJ2-3, with D perhaps being TRBD1 or TRBD2 (6 bases each). The CDR3 totals 14 residues. Germline V gene sequence: CDR1 MDHEN, CDR2 SYDVKM. V lost 6 bases, J lost 5 bases, and 15 bases lay in between.

The CDR3 sequence is CASSRAGGRQETQYF. The DNA of the CDR3 is TGTGCCAGCAGTAGAGCGGGAGGGCGACAAGAGACCCAGTACTTC. The chain is built from TRBV27 and TRBJ2-5; 10 bases are shared with TRBD2. V shed 5 bases and J 2 bases; nucleotides not matched to a gene: 5. The CDR3 is 15 amino acids. CDR1 MNHEY and CDR2 SMNVEV come from the germline V gene (reference sequence).

V is TRBV27 and J is TRBJ2-7; no clear D. The germline V gene encodes CDR1 MNHEY and CDR2 SMNVEV (reference sequence). The V end was cut by 8 bases, the J end by 0 bases, with 8 bases between. The CDR3 is 12 residues long. The CDR3 DNA is TGTGCCAGCGGGTCGGCCTCCTACGAGCAGTACTTC. Its protein is CASGSASYEQYF.

In this sample, this clone turned up once. The chain has TRBV13 and TRBJ1-4, with D unresolved. Germline V gene lookup returns CDR1 PRHDT and CDR2 FYEKMQ (reference sequence). This CDR3 region has 12 residues. Between the trimmed V and J ends, which lost 5 bases and 16 bases, there was a span of 17 bases. This CDR3 reads CASSHPGHGQFF. The CDR3 DNA follows: TGTGCCAGCAGCCATCCGGGCCACGGCCAGTTTTTT.

The chain couples TRBV9 to TRBJ2-5; D may be TRBD1 (6 bases). The CDR3 consists of 14 residues. V was clipped by 0 bases and J by 2 bases, with 8 bases between them. Germline V gives CDR1 SGDLS, CDR2 YYNGEE. CDR3 nucleotides: TGTGCCAGCAGCGTAGACGGGACACAAGAGACCCAGTACTTC. It encodes CASSVDGTQETQYF.

The rearrangement joins TRBV5-1 to TRBJ2-7; D might be TRBD1 (6 bases). The CDR3 loop spans 15 amino acids. V dropped 0 bases and J dropped 3 bases, with 13 bases sitting between them. In germline, CDR1 is SGHRS, CDR2 YFSETQ. The CDR3 loop is CASSLESRGYYEQYF. CDR3 sequence (DNA): TGCGCCAGCAGCTTGGAGTCCAGGGGCTACTACGAGCAGTACTTC.

CDR3 sequence: CASSHRDRGNSYGYTF. DNA of the CDR3: TGTGCCAGCAGCCACCGGGACAGGGGGAATAGCTATGGCTACACCTTC. This chain connects TRBV7-8 to TRBJ1-2, with 11 bases lining up with TRBD1. The CDR3 consists of 16 residues. The J segment lost 4 bases and the V segment lost 5 bases, leaving 9 bases of the junction unmatched. CDR1 is SGHVS and CDR2 is FQNEAQ in the germline V gene.

CDR3 sequence: CASSLVHRGVTEAFF. CDR3 DNA sequence: TGTGCCAGCAGCTTAGTCCATAGGGGGGTGACTGAAGCTTTCTTT. V gene TRBV11-2 combines with J gene TRBJ1-1; D perhaps matches TRBD1 (6 bases). This CDR3 is 15 amino acids long. Germline V CDR1 and CDR2: SGHAT, FQNNGV. Trimming cost V 1 base and J 5 bases, with 14 bases left between them. The full variable domain, with the rest looked up from reference TRBV11-2 and TRBJ1-1, is EAGVAQSPRYKIIEKRQSVAFWCNPISGHATLYWYQQILGQGPKLLIQFQNNGVVDDSQLPKDRFSAERLKGVDSTLKIQPAKLEDSAVYLCASSLVHRGVTEAFFGQGTRLTVV.

The V call is TRBV25-1, the J call TRBJ1-1; D not certain. Germline V lookup: CDR1 MGHDK, CDR2 SYGVNS. The CDR3 has 12 residues. V was pared by 1 base and J by 11 bases, with 11 bases between. CDR3 sequence reads: CASSELGGGAFF. The CDR3 coding sequence is TGTGCCAGCAGTGAATTGGGCGGAGGGGCTTTCTTT.

This sequence joins TRBV7-2 and TRBJ2-1; 7 bases are shared with TRBD1. Losses at the gene ends were 5 bases for V and 2 bases for J; bases not matched to a gene: 6. The CDR3 is 15 residues long. Germline CDR1 reads SGHTA; CDR2 reads FQGNSA. The CDR3 reads CASSQGVAAYNEQFF. CDR3 nucleotides: TGTGCCAGCAGCCAGGGGGTTGCTGCCTACAATGAGCAGTTCTTC. Filled out from reference TRBV7-2 and TRBJ2-1, the complete variable domain reads GAGVSQSPSNKVTEKGKDVELRCDPISGHTALYWYRQSLGQGLEFLIYFQGNSAPDKSGLPSDRFSAERTGGSVSTLTIQRTQQEDSAVYLCASSQGVAAYNEQFFGPGTRLTVL.

The chain carries TRBV28 and TRBJ2-7; TRBD2 is a possible D gene (5 bases). The CDR3 runs to 13 residues. CDR1 and CDR2 from the germline V gene are MDHEN and SYDVKM. V shed 5 bases and J shed 0 bases, with 8 bases lying between them. CDR3 in DNA: TGTGCCAGCAGTCCGGGGAGCTCCTACGAGCAGTACTTC. This encodes CASSPGSSYEQYF. Together with reference TRBV28 and TRBJ2-7, the CDR3 gives the full variable domain: DVKVTQSSRYLVKRTGEKVFLECVQDMDHENMFWYRQDPGLGLRLIYFSYDVKMKEKGDIPEGYSVSREKKERFSLILESASTNQTSMYLCASSPGSSYEQYFGPGTRLTVT.

The V gene is TRBV29-1, the J gene TRBJ1-2; D not resolved. V lost 3 bases and J lost 4, with 6 bases in between. Germline assignment: CDR1 SQVTM and CDR2 ANQGSEA. The length of the CDR3 is 11 residues. DNA of the CDR3: TGCAGCGTTGACGAGGCCTATGGCTACACCTTC. Protein sequence: CSVDEAYGYTF.

V usage is TRBV2 and J usage is TRBJ2-7, with TRBD2 as a possible D gene (7 bases). Germline V gene sequence: CDR1 SNHLY, CDR2 FYNNEI. V gave up 6 bases and J gave up 4 bases, with 10 bases separating them. This CDR3 contains 12 residues. CDR3 DNA sequence: TGTGCCAGCAGGGAGGGGGGGTACGAGCAGTACTTC. This translates into CASREGGYEQYF.

J is TRBJ1-4 and V is TRBV2; D call uncertain. Germline assignment: CDR1 SNHLY and CDR2 FYNNEI. Trimming took 3 bases from V and 3 from J, leaving 5 bases between them. The CDR3 runs 13 residues. This chain's CDR3 is CASSDLANEKLFF. DNA for the CDR3: TGTGCCAGCAGTGATCTGGCTAATGAAAAACTGTTTTTT.

This clone has a single count. The chain links TRBV4-3 to TRBJ2-1; 9 bases align to TRBD2. The trim removed 0 bases at V and 6 bases at J, leaving 3 bases unmatched. CDR1 is LGHNA, CDR2 YSLEER, per germline. The CDR3 has 15 amino acids. The DNA for the CDR3 is TGCGCCAGCAGCCAAGACCTAGCGGGGCTCAATGAGCAGTTCTTC. It is translated as CASSQDLAGLNEQFF.

This chain links TRBV30 with TRBJ1-1, with a weak D call TRBD1 (5 bases). Trimming took 0 bases from V and 1 from J, leaving 9 bases between them. CDR3 size: 14 residues. Germline V gives CDR1 GTSNPN, CDR2 SVGIG (reference sequence). The CDR3: CAWSVGAENTEAFF. The CDR3 DNA reads as TGTGCCTGGAGTGTAGGGGCGGAGAACACTGAAGCTTTCTTT.

This clone came up a few times. The V and J genes are TRBV10-2 and TRBJ1-5, with D uncertain. The CDR3 spans 14 residues. CDR1 is WSHSY, CDR2 SAAADI, per germline. The ends were cut back, 2 bases at V and 4 bases at J, with 9 bases in the middle. The chain's CDR3 is CASSETGRNQPQHF. The CDR3 DNA reads as TGCGCCAGCAGTGAGACCGGGAGAAATCAGCCCCAGCATTTT.

The chain has TRBV5-1 and TRBJ1-2; D perhaps matches TRBD1 (5 bases). The V gene lost 0 bases and the J gene lost 3 bases, with 9 bases spanning the gap. This CDR3 spans 14 amino acids. Per the germline V gene, CDR1 is SGHRS and CDR2 is YFSETQ. The CDR3 DNA is TGCGCCAGCAGCTTGGCCGTGGGGGACTATGGCTACACCTTC. Translating it yields CASSLAVGDYGYTF.

This clone showed up just once. The rearrangement joins TRBV27 to TRBJ1-3; unclear D gene. Trimming cost V 6 bases and J 0 bases, with 18 bases left between them. Looked up from germline, CDR1 is MNHEY and CDR2 is SMNVEV (reference sequence). This CDR3 is built from 17 residues. CDR3: CASSYTRERASGNTIYF. CDR3 bases: TGTGCCAGCAGCTACACCCGCGAACGGGCCTCTGGAAACACCATATATTTT.

The V gene is TRBV6-2 or TRBV6-3, the J gene TRBJ1-1; D call uncertain. V was trimmed by 4 bases and J by 5 bases, leaving 11 bases between them. CDR3 length: 13 residues. Germline loops: CDR1 MNHEY, CDR2 SVGEGT. The chain's CDR3 is CASSSFGKTEAFF. For the CDR3, the DNA is TGTGCCAGCAGTTCTTTTGGTAAGACTGAAGCTTTCTTT.

The chain combines TRBV3-1 (or the pseudogene TRBV3-2) with TRBJ1-4; unclear D gene. V was cut by 0 bases and J by 7 bases, with 18 bases left in between. The germline V gene encodes CDR1 LGHDT and CDR2 YNNKEL (reference sequence). CDR3 size: 17 residues. CDR3 protein: CASSQDMAPGGSEKLFF. The CDR3 nucleotides are TGTGCCAGCAGCCAAGATATGGCCCCCGGTGGGTCTGAAAAACTGTTTTTT.

This chain uses TRBV11-2 with TRBJ2-1, with 10 nucleotides matching TRBD1. CDR1 SGHAT and CDR2 FQNNGV come from the germline V gene. CDR3 length: 17 residues. Unmatched junction bases numbered 13, after V lost 4 bases and J lost 7 bases. In DNA form, the CDR3 reads TGTGCCAGCAGCTCCACGCCCAGACAGGGGGCTGGTAATGAGCAGTTCTTC. Protein: CASSSTPRQGAGNEQFF.

The rearrangement links TRBV19 to TRBJ2-7, with 7 nucleotides matching TRBD1. CDR3 length: 13 residues. Unmatched junction bases numbered 9, after V lost 6 bases and J lost 7 bases. From germline, CDR1 is LNHDA and CDR2 SQIVND (reference sequence). The CDR3 here is CASRGQGVPEQYF. CDR3 in DNA: TGTGCCAGTAGAGGGCAGGGGGTTCCGGAGCAGTACTTC.